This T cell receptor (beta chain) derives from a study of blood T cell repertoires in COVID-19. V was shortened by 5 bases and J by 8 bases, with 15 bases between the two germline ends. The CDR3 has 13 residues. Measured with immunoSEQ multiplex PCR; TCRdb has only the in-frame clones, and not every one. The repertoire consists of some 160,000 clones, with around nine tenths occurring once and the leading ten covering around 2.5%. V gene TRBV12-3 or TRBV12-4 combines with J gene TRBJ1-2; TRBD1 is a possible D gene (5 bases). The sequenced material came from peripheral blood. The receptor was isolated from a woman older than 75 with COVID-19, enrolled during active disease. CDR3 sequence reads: CASSRTGYRGYTF. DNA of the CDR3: TGTGCCAGCAGTCGAACAGGCTATAGGGGCTACACCTTC.